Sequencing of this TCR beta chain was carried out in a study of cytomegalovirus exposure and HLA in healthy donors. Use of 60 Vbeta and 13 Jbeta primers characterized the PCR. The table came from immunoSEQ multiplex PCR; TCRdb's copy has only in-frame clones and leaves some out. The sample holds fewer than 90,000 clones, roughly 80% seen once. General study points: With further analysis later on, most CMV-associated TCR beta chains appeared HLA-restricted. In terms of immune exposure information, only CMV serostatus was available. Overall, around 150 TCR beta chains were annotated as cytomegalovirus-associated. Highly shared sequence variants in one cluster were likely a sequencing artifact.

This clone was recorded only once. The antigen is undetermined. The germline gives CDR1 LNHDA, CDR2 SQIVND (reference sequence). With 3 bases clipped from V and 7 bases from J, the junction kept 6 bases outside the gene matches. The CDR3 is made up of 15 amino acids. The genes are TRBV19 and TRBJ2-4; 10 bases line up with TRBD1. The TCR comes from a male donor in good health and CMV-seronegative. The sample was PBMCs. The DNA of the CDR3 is TGTGCCAGTAGTATCGGGGGGGACAGGGGTAACATTCAGTACTTC. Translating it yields CASSIGGDRGNIQYF.